The next 28 T cell receptor beta chains were all read from a single sample in a study of yellow fever vaccine responses in identical twins. MiXCR was run by TCRdb on the RT-PCR reads, yielding one entry per CDR3 protein. This sample has approximately 11,000 distinct CDR3 sequences, with under 85% found just once. Sequenced material: T cells from blood (PBMCs), unsorted or a sorted subset (not recorded which), taken before or after yellow fever vaccination (not recorded which). The receptor source for this set is a woman aged 18-29 years who received the yellow fever vaccine.

The chain joins TRBV13 to TRBJ2-7; D is possibly TRBD1 or TRBD2 (6 bases each). The germline CDR1 and CDR2 sequences are PRHDT and FYEKMQ (reference sequence). V lost 8 bases, J lost 1 base, and 21 bases lay in between. The CDR3 loop spans 16 amino acids. CDR3 in amino acids: CASGPPGAAFSYEQYF. The CDR3 DNA sequence: TGTGCCAGCGGGCCCCCGGGGGCGGCGTTTTCCTACGAGCAGTACTTC.

This sequence joins TRBV12-5 and TRBJ1-5; D is unresolved. The CDR3 runs 12 residues. The germline gives CDR1 LGHNT, CDR2 FRNRAP. Trimming stripped 4 bases from V and 8 bases from J, with 9 bases between. CDR3 residues: CASGSPLEPQHF. In nucleotides, the CDR3 is TGTGCTAGTGGTTCCCCCCTGGAGCCCCAGCATTTT. Variable domain in full (rest from reference TRBV12-5 and TRBJ1-5): DARVTQTPRHKVTEMGQEVTMRCQPILGHNTVFWYRQTMMQGLELLAYFRNRAPLDDSGMPKDRFSAEMPDATLATLKIQPSEPRDSAVYFCASGSPLEPQHFGDGTRLSIL.

The chain is built from TRBV2 and TRBJ2-1, with a weak D call TRBD1 (5 bases). The germline V gene has CDR1 SNHLY and CDR2 FYNNEI. V lost 2 bases, J lost 10 bases, and 21 bases lay in between. This CDR3 has 16 amino acids. CDR3 sequence (DNA): TGTGCCAGCAGTGAACAGGGATCCCCGGGCATGGAGGAGCAGTTCTTC. This sequence encodes CASSEQGSPGMEEQFF.

The V gene is TRBV4-1, the J gene TRBJ2-7; a weak D match, TRBD2 (6 bases). Trimming took 4 bases from V and 0 from J, leaving 16 bases between them. CDR3 length: 16 amino acids. Germline V lookup: CDR1 MGHRA, CDR2 YSYEKL. The CDR3 protein is CASSRDIRGTSYEQYV. CDR3 coding DNA: TGCGCCAGCAGCCGAGATATACGGGGGACCTCCTACGAGCAGTACGTC.

The chain recombines TRBV20-1 with TRBJ1-2; TRBD1 might be the D (5 bases). The CDR3 has 17 residues. Per the germline V gene, CDR1 is DFQATT and CDR2 is SNEGSKA (reference sequence). Between the trimmed V and J ends, which lost 0 bases and 4 bases, there was a span of 21 bases. The CDR3 here is CSARDPALDSLVYGYTF. CDR3 DNA sequence: TGCAGTGCTAGAGACCCAGCTCTAGACAGCTTAGTCTATGGCTACACCTTC.

The V call is TRBV11-2, the J call TRBJ1-2; D gene ambiguous. Germline V gene lookup returns CDR1 SGHAT and CDR2 FQNNGV. Between the trimmed V and J ends, which lost 0 bases and 4 bases, there was a span of 9 bases. There are 14 residues in the CDR3. CDR3 coding DNA: TGTGCCAGCAGCTTAGAGGCACCCGCCTATGGCTACACCTTC. Encoded protein: CASSLEAPAYGYTF.

The chain couples TRBV5-5 to TRBJ1-1; the D gene is possibly TRBD1 (6 bases). This CDR3 contains 14 residues. The ends were cut back, 5 bases at V and 11 bases at J, with 22 bases in the middle. CDR1 and CDR2 (germline): SGHKS, YYEKEE (reference sequence). The CDR3 reads CASRFGQTALGAFF. DNA of the CDR3: TGTGCCAGCAGATTTGGACAGACCGCTTTGGGGGCTTTCTTT.

This chain links TRBV27 with TRBJ2-7, with D tentatively TRBD1 (6 bases). The length of the CDR3 is 13 residues. CDR1 and CDR2 from the germline V gene are MNHEY and SMNVEV (reference sequence). The V and J ends lost 2 bases and 2 bases respectively, with 7 bases between them. The CDR3 sequence is CASSLGTTYEQYF. In DNA, the CDR3 is TGTGCCAGCAGTTTAGGGACAACCTACGAGCAGTACTTC.

The chain joins TRBV11-3 to TRBJ2-3; no reliable D call. The length of the CDR3 is 14 residues. Trimming stripped 4 bases from V and 0 bases from J, with 8 bases between. Germline-derived CDR1 and CDR2 are SGHNT and YENEEA. CDR3 amino acids: CASSSRESTDTQYF. CDR3 in DNA: TGTGCCAGCAGCTCCAGAGAAAGCACAGATACGCAGTATTTT. The whole variable domain, remainder taken from reference TRBV11-3 and TRBJ2-3, is EAGVVQSPRYKIIEKKQPVAFWCNPISGHNTLYWYLQNLGQGPELLIRYENEEAVDDSQLPKDRFSAERLKGVDSTLKIQPAELGDSAVYLCASSSRESTDTQYFGPGTRLTVL.

This chain connects TRBV2 to TRBJ2-7; 10 bases map to TRBD2. In germline, CDR1 is SNHLY, CDR2 FYNNEI. V was clipped by 3 bases and J by 2 bases; unmatched bases: 4. The CDR3 loop spans 15 amino acids. The CDR3 loop is CASSELLAGAYEQYF. The CDR3 DNA reads as TGTGCCAGCAGTGAGCTCCTAGCGGGAGCCTACGAGCAGTACTTC.

The chain combines TRBV20-1 with TRBJ2-6; 10 bases map to TRBD1. Looked up from germline, CDR1 is DFQATT and CDR2 is SNEGSKA (reference sequence). Trimming at V came to 5 bases and at J to 2 bases, leaving 9 bases not matched to a gene. There are 17 residues in the CDR3. Here the CDR3 reads CSALNLDRGPGANVLTF. The CDR3 nucleotides are TGCAGTGCTCTAAACCTCGACAGGGGGCCTGGGGCCAACGTCCTGACTTTC.

The chain recombines TRBV28 with TRBJ2-7, with 10 nucleotides matching TRBD2. This CDR3 has 20 residues. The V gene's germline CDR1 is MDHEN and CDR2 SYDVKM. V gave up 3 bases and J gave up 3 bases; unmatched junction bases: 20. CDR3 in amino acids: CASSFVLSGRAEGSGYEQYF. For the CDR3, the DNA is TGTGCCAGCAGTTTCGTCCTAAGCGGGAGGGCCGAAGGTAGTGGCTACGAGCAGTACTTC.

The CDR3 sequence: CASSMGLFSYEQYF. CDR3 nucleotide sequence: TGTGCCAGTAGTATGGGACTATTCTCCTACGAGCAGTACTTC. The J gene is TRBJ2-7, the V gene TRBV19; TRBD2 agrees at 7 bases. The CDR3 is made up of 14 amino acids. Germline CDR1 LNHDA, CDR2 SQIVND (reference sequence). J gave up 0 bases and V 3 bases, and 2 bases lay outside the gene matches.

CDR3: CASSAGLYEQYF. The CDR3 DNA is TGTGCCAGCAGTGCGGGACTTTACGAGCAGTACTTC. V usage is TRBV2 and J usage is TRBJ2-7, with D tentatively TRBD2 (6 bases). The CDR3 has 12 amino acids. Deletions cut 4 bases from V and 4 bases from J, with 8 bases between. Per germline, CDR1 SNHLY and CDR2 FYNNEI.

The V gene is TRBV4-1, the J gene TRBJ2-1; possibly TRBD2 for D (5 bases). The CDR3 runs 15 residues. V lost 3 bases and J 0 bases, leaving 9 bases between the germline ends. From germline, CDR1 is MGHRA and CDR2 YSYEKL. The DNA of the CDR3 is TGCGCCAGCAGCCATAACAGCGGCTCCTACAATGAGCAGTTCTTC. This gives the protein CASSHNSGSYNEQFF.

By sample fraction, this clonotype is large. The rearrangement links TRBV7-9 to TRBJ1-1; D is unclear. CDR1 and CDR2 (germline): SEHNR, FQNEAQ (reference sequence). The CDR3 spans 12 residues. The V end lost 1 base, the J end lost 8 bases, and 8 bases lay between the germline ends. The CDR3 here is CASSLVSIEAFF. The CDR3 nucleotides are TGTGCCAGCAGCTTAGTATCGATAGAAGCTTTCTTT.

The gene calls are TRBV5-1 and TRBJ2-7; TRBD2 aligns across 11 bases. CDR1 SGHRS and CDR2 YFSETQ come from the germline V gene. V dropped 4 bases and J dropped 2; count of bases not matched to a gene: 5. The length of the CDR3 is 15 residues. CDR3 amino acids: CASSHSSGGTYEQYV. As DNA, the CDR3 is TGCGCCAGCAGCCACTCTAGCGGGGGGACCTACGAGCAGTACGTC.

This clonotype was counted once. The DNA for the CDR3 is TGTGCCAGCAGTTCCATAAGGGACAGGGGTGCCCAGTACTTC. Amino acid sequence: CASSSIRDRGAQYF. J is TRBJ2-5 and V is TRBV28; 10 bases match TRBD1. The CDR3 spans 14 residues. V lost 4 bases to trimming and J lost 9 bases; unmatched junction nucleotides: 8. Germline values: CDR1 MDHEN, CDR2 SYDVKM.

The rearrangement links TRBV4-2 to TRBJ2-2; D is unresolved. The germline V gene has CDR1 LGHNA and CDR2 YNFKEQ. CDR3 length: 13 residues. Trimming pared 4 bases from V and 2 bases from J, leaving 5 bases between. The CDR3: CASSPENTGELFF. CDR3 DNA: TGTGCCAGCAGCCCAGAAAACACCGGGGAGCTGTTTTTT.

This clonotype was found once. The chain links TRBV5-6 to TRBJ2-3, with unresolved D. The CDR3 contains 13 residues. The germline CDR1 and CDR2 sequences are SGHDT and YYEEEE. Deletions cut 3 bases from V and 0 bases from J, with 5 bases between. Here the CDR3 DNA reads TGTGCCAGCAGCTCAGACAGCACAGATACGCAGTATTTT. It is translated as CASSSDSTDTQYF. Looking up the rest from reference TRBV5-6 and TRBJ2-3 gives the full variable domain: DAGVTQSPTHLIKTRGQQVTLRCSPKSGHDTVSWYQQALGQGPQFIFQYYEEEERQRGNFPDRFSGHQFPNYSSELNVNALLLGDSALYLCASSSDSTDTQYFGPGTRLTVL.

The chain recombines TRBV5-6 with TRBJ2-1; D unresolved. Germline values: CDR1 SGHDT, CDR2 YYEEEE. This CDR3 is 11 amino acids long. V was trimmed by 0 bases and J by 8 bases, leaving 3 bases between them. As DNA, the CDR3 is TGTGCCAGCAGCTTGGGGTATGAGCAGTTCTTC. Amino acids: CASSLGYEQFF.

The CDR3 nucleotides are TGTGCCAGCAGCTTGGGCTCTGGGGCCAACGTCCTGACTTTC. Its translation: CASSLGSGANVLTF. The chain combines TRBV5-4 with TRBJ2-6; D uncertain. V gave up 0 bases and J gave up 0 bases, with 1 base separating them. Germline values: CDR1 SGHNT, CDR2 YYREEE (reference sequence). This CDR3 contains 14 residues.

This clonotype has only a few counts. This chain connects TRBV25-1 to TRBJ2-3; 8 nucleotides line up with TRBD1. This CDR3 is built from 16 residues. CDR1 and CDR2 from the germline V gene are MGHDK and SYGVNS. The J segment lost 5 bases and the V segment lost 0 bases, leaving 7 bases of the junction unmatched. The CDR3 DNA reads TGTGCCAGCAGTGAATATTTGACAGGGGAGATAGATACGCAGTATTTT. It specifies CASSEYLTGEIDTQYF.

The chain recombines TRBV2 with TRBJ1-2; no clear D. CDR3 length equals 12 residues. Germline CDR1 is SNHLY and CDR2 is FYNNEI. The germline V and J ends were trimmed by 4 bases and 4 bases, with 7 bases remaining between them. The CDR3 is CASSASGYGYTF. The CDR3 DNA reads as TGTGCCAGCAGTGCGTCGGGCTATGGCTACACCTTC.

The chain employs TRBV3-1 and TRBJ2-5, with D possibly being TRBD2 (5 bases). Between the trimmed V and J ends, which lost 4 bases and 2 bases, there was a span of 11 bases. Germline V lookup: CDR1 LGHDT, CDR2 YNNKEL (reference sequence). The length of the CDR3 is 14 residues. The CDR3 sequence is CASSLPWEQETQYF. In nucleotides, the CDR3 is TGTGCCAGCAGCCTCCCCTGGGAGCAAGAGACCCAGTACTTC.

The rearrangement links TRBV12-3 or TRBV12-4 to TRBJ2-1, with 7 bases lining up with TRBD2. The CDR3 loop spans 16 amino acids. V lost 6 bases and J lost 4; bases outside the gene matches: 12. This CDR3 reads CASSPPERGIYNEQFF. In nucleotides, the CDR3 is TGTGCCAGCAGCCCCCCGGAGCGGGGAATTTACAATGAGCAGTTCTTC.

This chain joins TRBV15 and TRBJ2-4; D is perhaps TRBD1 (6 bases). Per the germline V gene, CDR1 is LNHNV and CDR2 is YYDKDF (reference sequence). The CDR3 is 13 amino acids. V lost 9 bases, J lost 2 bases, and 11 bases lay in between. CDR3 loop: CATKQGPKNIQYF. CDR3 DNA: TGTGCCACTAAACAGGGACCCAAAAACATTCAGTACTTC.

The chain employs TRBV7-6 and TRBJ1-1; TRBD1 is a possible D gene (5 bases). V lost 1 base and J lost 1, with 10 bases in between. Germline values: CDR1 SGHVS, CDR2 FNYEAQ. The CDR3 length is 15 residues. For the CDR3, the DNA is TGTGCCAGCAGCTTAGGGTGGGGCCAGAACACTGAAGCTTTCTTT. This sequence encodes CASSLGWGQNTEAFF. Looking up the rest from reference TRBV7-6 and TRBJ1-1 gives the full variable domain: GAGVSQSPRYKVTKRGQDVALRCDPISGHVSLYWYRQALGQGPEFLTYFNYEAQQDKSGLPNDRFSAERPEGSISTLTIQRTEQRDSAMYRCASSLGWGQNTEAFFGQGTRLTVV.